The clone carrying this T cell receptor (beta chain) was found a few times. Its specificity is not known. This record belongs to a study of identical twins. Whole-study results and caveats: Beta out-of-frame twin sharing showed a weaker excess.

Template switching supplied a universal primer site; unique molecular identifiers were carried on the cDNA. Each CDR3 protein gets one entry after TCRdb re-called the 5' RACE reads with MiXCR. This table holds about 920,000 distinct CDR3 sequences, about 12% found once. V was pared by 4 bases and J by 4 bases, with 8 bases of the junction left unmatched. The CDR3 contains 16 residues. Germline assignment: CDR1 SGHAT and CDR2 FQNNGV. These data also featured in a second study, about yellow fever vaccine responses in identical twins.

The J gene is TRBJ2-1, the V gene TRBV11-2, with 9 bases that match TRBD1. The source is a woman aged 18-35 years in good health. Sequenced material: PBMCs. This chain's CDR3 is CASSSGTGLGYNEQFF. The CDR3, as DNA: TGTGCCAGCAGCTCAGGGACAGGGCTAGGGTACAATGAGCAGTTCTTC.